These 20 T cell receptor beta chains were all obtained from the same sample, sequenced in a study of blood T cells in healthy people across ages. A sample-barcoded 5' primer and a J-beta primer mix were used in a second PCR of about 7 to 12 cycles. Using its own MiXCR run on the 5' RACE reads, TCRdb lists one record per CDR3 protein. Of about 1.6 million distinct CDR3 sequences detected, around 35% appear once; the ten largest clones hold around 10%. Sequenced: blood. Receptor source: a woman between 25 and 40 years old in good health.

The rearrangement uses TRBV7-9 and TRBJ2-1; 7 bases map to TRBD1. Germline CDR1 and CDR2: SEHNR and FQNEAQ (reference sequence). The junction had 2 bases not matched to a gene; V was cut back by 3 bases and J by 3 bases. The CDR3 runs 14 residues. The CDR3 spells CASSFDRDYNEQFF. The CDR3 region has the DNA TGTGCCAGCAGCTTCGACAGGGACTACAATGAGCAGTTCTTC.

Remarks on this clonotype: A much bigger clone sits one base away, suggesting this may be a read error. The J gene is TRBJ2-4, the V gene TRBV6-2 or TRBV6-3; a possible D gene is TRBD1 (5 bases). The DNA end lines up better with TRBJ2-7; the J call may be wrong. The CDR3 runs 12 residues. Germline values: CDR1 MNHEY, CDR2 SVGEGT. CDR3 bases: TGTGCCGGCAGCGTGACAGCCTACGAGCAGTACTTC. It yields the protein CAGSVTAYEQYF.

The table lists this clonotype with many counts. The chain carries TRBV29-1 and TRBJ2-1, with D uncertain. This CDR3 has 10 amino acids. Trimming shortened V by 5 bases and J by 9 bases, and 8 bases separated the two germline ends. Germline values: CDR1 SQVTM, CDR2 ANQGSEA. CDR3 DNA: TGCAGCGTTTCGGTAGTTGAGCAGTTCTTC. This encodes CSVSVVEQFF.

This clonotype occurred a few times. The V call is TRBV12-3 or TRBV12-4, the J call TRBJ2-6; weak D call: TRBD1 (6 bases). The CDR3 sequence is 16 residues long. V lost 3 bases to trimming and J lost 2 bases, with 11 bases between them. Here the CDR3 reads CASSFYYRAGANVLTF. In DNA form, the CDR3 reads TGTGCCAGCAGTTTTTATTACAGGGCTGGGGCCAACGTCCTGACTTTC.

V gene TRBV6-5 combines with J gene TRBJ2-3; 11 bases agree with TRBD2. The CDR3 runs 15 residues. V gave up 6 bases and J gave up 5 bases; unmatched junction bases: 7. In germline, CDR1 is MNHEY, CDR2 SVGAGI. CDR3 sequence: CASRRLAGPGDTQYF. In DNA, the CDR3 is TGTGCCAGCAGGCGACTAGCGGGACCGGGAGATACGCAGTATTTT.

Regarding this clonotype: The missing conserved phenylalanine or tryptophan at the end of this CDR3 makes a read error likely. The chain combines TRBV9 with TRBJ2-3, with D maybe TRBD2 (5 bases). CDR3 size: 17 residues. The V gene's germline CDR1 is SGDLS and CDR2 YYNGEE. Trimming stripped 0 bases from V and 2 bases from J, with 16 bases between. The CDR3 nucleotides are TGTGCCAGCAGCGTAGTTGCAGGACGAGGGCACACAGATACGCAGTATTTG. It is translated as CASSVVAGRGHTDTQYL.

This clonotype has more than one count but fewer than ten. This rearrangement joins TRBV6-6 to TRBJ1-2; D is undetermined. Germline assignment: CDR1 MNHNY and CDR2 SVGAGI (reference sequence). The CDR3 totals 15 residues. V lost 5 bases and J 2 bases, leaving 15 bases between the germline ends. CDR3 amino acids: CASSQTFGANYGYTF. Written as DNA, the CDR3 is TGTGCCAGCAGTCAGACCTTCGGTGCCAACTATGGCTACACCTTC.

The table lists this clonotype with many counts. The rearrangement joins TRBV3-1 to TRBJ2-7; the match to TRBD1 covers 7 bases. The CDR3 length is 14 residues. The germline CDR1 and CDR2 sequences are LGHDT and YNNKEL (reference sequence). The J segment lost 3 bases and the V segment lost 0 bases, leaving 2 bases of the junction unmatched. The chain's CDR3 is CASSQEGQFYEQYF. CDR3 sequence (DNA): TGTGCCAGCAGCCAAGAGGGACAGTTCTACGAGCAGTACTTC.

V usage is TRBV9 and J usage is TRBJ2-7; TRBD1 might be the D (5 bases). The germline CDR1 and CDR2 sequences are SGDLS and YYNGEE. The length of the CDR3 is 15 residues. V was shortened by 8 bases and J by 5 bases, with 23 bases between the two germline ends. The CDR3 loop reads CASSPQGRDFHEQYF. The CDR3 DNA sequence: TGTGCCAGTAGCCCCCAGGGAAGGGATTTCCACGAGCAGTACTTC.

The gene calls are TRBV18 and TRBJ2-1; D gene ambiguous. Trimming took 2 bases from V and 0 from J, leaving 8 bases between them. The CDR3 spans 15 residues. CDR1 is KGHSH, CDR2 LQKENI, per germline. The CDR3 nucleotides are TGTGCCAGCTCACCAGCGTCGACCTCCTACAATGAGCAGTTCTTC. It specifies CASSPASTSYNEQFF.

This clonotype was picked up many times. The rearrangement joins TRBV24-1 to TRBJ2-7; TRBD2 is a possible D gene (6 bases). This CDR3 contains 12 residues. Germline CDR1 is KGHDR and CDR2 is SFDVKD. Between the trimmed V and J ends, which lost 4 bases and 3 bases, there was a span of 6 bases. The CDR3 DNA sequence: TGTGCCACCAGTGAAGCGGGCTACGAGCAGTACTTC. It encodes CATSEAGYEQYF.

The V call is TRBV7-8, the J call TRBJ2-3; 16 bases fit TRBD2. Per germline, CDR1 SGHVS and CDR2 FQNEAQ. V was pared by 3 bases and J by 2 bases, with 11 bases of the junction left unmatched. The CDR3 runs to 20 residues. The CDR3 nucleotides read TGTGCCAGCAGCTTCCCCGGGACTAGCGGGGGGGCAGTTATCACAGATACGCAGTATTTT. Its protein is CASSFPGTSGGAVITDTQYF.

The chain employs TRBV9 and TRBJ2-5; 13 positions match TRBD2. Germline CDR1 is SGDLS and CDR2 is YYNGEE. This CDR3 is built from 16 residues. V lost 5 bases and J lost 5; bases outside the gene matches: 9. The CDR3 sequence is CASSVGGLAGRETQYF. CDR3 nucleotides: TGTGCCAGCAGTGTGGGGGGACTAGCGGGGCGGGAGACCCAGTACTTC.

The chain recombines TRBV5-1 with TRBJ2-5; 9 bases are a match to TRBD1. From germline, CDR1 is SGHRS and CDR2 YFSETQ. Unmatched junction bases numbered 8, after V lost 3 bases and J lost 5 bases. The CDR3 length is 15 residues. The CDR3 reads CASSSRTGDAETQYF. CDR3 nucleotides: TGCGCCAGCAGCTCCCGGACAGGGGATGCTGAGACCCAGTACTTC.

The V gene is TRBV4-2, the J gene TRBJ1-4; D is ambiguous. This CDR3 contains 16 residues. Germline V CDR1 and CDR2: LGHNA, YNFKEQ. V was trimmed by 1 base and J by 3 bases, leaving 12 bases between them. The CDR3 DNA follows: TGTGCCAGCAGCCAAGCCAGAGGTCGGGCTAATGAAAAACTGTTTTTT. The encoded protein is CASSQARGRANEKLFF.

This clonotype was seen a handful of times. The V and J genes are TRBV20-1 and TRBJ2-7; 9 bases fit TRBD1. Germline V lookup: CDR1 DFQATT, CDR2 SNEGSKA (reference sequence). CDR3 length equals 14 residues. The trim removed 0 bases at V and 7 bases at J, leaving 7 bases unmatched. The CDR3 loop reads CSAREPTGGWEQYF. The CDR3 DNA sequence: TGCAGTGCTAGAGAGCCAACAGGGGGCTGGGAGCAGTACTTC.

The chain employs TRBV20-1 and TRBJ2-5; the match to TRBD2 covers 10 bases. The CDR3 extends over 15 amino acids. Trimming removed 3 bases from V and 3 bases from J; junction bases left unmatched: 7. Germline CDR1 reads DFQATT; CDR2 reads SNEGSKA (reference sequence). Here the CDR3 reads CSASDSGGTEETQYF. The CDR3 region has the DNA TGCAGTGCTAGTGATAGCGGGGGGACGGAAGAGACCCAGTACTTC.

The CDR3 is CASSFNRGTTNEKLFF. DNA for the CDR3: TGTGCCAGCAGCTTTAATAGGGGAACAACTAATGAAAAACTGTTTTTT. J is TRBJ1-4 and V is TRBV7-6; tentatively, D is TRBD1 (5 bases). V gave up 3 bases and J gave up 0 bases, with 11 bases separating them. Per germline, CDR1 SGHVS and CDR2 FNYEAQ. The CDR3 spans 16 residues. The complete variable domain, with remaining parts taken from reference TRBV7-6 and TRBJ1-4, reads GAGVSQSPRYKVTKRGQDVALRCDPISGHVSLYWYRQALGQGPEFLTYFNYEAQQDKSGLPNDRFSAERPEGSISTLTIQRTEQRDSAMYRCASSFNRGTTNEKLFFGSGTQLSVL.

The rearrangement links TRBV27 to TRBJ1-1; TRBD1 is a possible D gene (6 bases). The CDR3 contains 16 residues. Germline CDR1 and CDR2: MNHEY and SMNVEV (reference sequence). The V and J ends lost 6 bases and 6 bases respectively, with 23 bases between them. CDR3 region: CASRLGMGGKVAEAFF. For the CDR3, the DNA is TGTGCCAGCAGATTAGGTATGGGGGGCAAAGTGGCTGAAGCTTTCTTT.

J is TRBJ2-5 and V is TRBV1; the table's D call TRBD2 went unverified against the DNA. The J call may be mistaken, given a closer DNA end match to TRBJ2-4. TRBV1 counts as a pseudogene. The CDR3 sequence is 17 residues long. Here the CDR3 reads CTSSQESPRGLANIQYF. The CDR3 DNA reads TGCACCAGCAGCCAAGAATCCCCGCGGGGACTAGCAAACATTCAGTACTTC.